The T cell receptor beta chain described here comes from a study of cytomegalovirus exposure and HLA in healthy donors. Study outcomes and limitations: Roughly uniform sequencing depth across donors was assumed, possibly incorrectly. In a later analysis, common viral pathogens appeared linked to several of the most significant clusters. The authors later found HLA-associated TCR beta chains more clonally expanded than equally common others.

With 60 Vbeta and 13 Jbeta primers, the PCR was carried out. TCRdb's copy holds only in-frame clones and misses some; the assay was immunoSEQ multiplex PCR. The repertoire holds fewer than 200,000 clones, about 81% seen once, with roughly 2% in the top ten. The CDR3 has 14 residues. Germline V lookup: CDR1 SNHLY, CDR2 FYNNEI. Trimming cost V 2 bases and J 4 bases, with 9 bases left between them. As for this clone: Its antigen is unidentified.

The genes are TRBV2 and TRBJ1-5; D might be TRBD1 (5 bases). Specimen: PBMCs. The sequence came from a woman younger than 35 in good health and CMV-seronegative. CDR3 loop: CASSERPGNQPQHF. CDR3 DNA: TGTGCCAGCAGTGAAAGGCCAGGGAATCAGCCCCAGCATTTT.